The T cell receptor beta chain described here comes from a study of CD8 T cells in Susac syndrome (dated by TCRdb to between 2017 and 2020). Study-level background: Repertoire sequencing was used to test whether CD8+ T cell activation and differentiation in Susac syndrome was antigen driven. Study-wide findings and limitations: The TCR sequencing and HLA analysis was acknowledged to have included a relatively small number of individuals.

The CDR3 starts with the cysteine, ends with the phenylalanine, and has 13 residues. CDR3 DNA is the only sequence kept; it has 39 bases, read in frame from the first base. As encoded in the germline V gene (reference sequence), CDR1 is GTSNPN while CDR2 is SVGIG. Here V drops 5 bases and J drops 6 bases, and the junction holds 5 bases not matched to any gene. With regard to this clonotype: Its antigen is not yet known. Base quality data are lacking; no much larger clone is found one base away.

Peripheral blood CD8+ and CD4+ T cells from healthy donors, Susac syndrome patients and multiple sclerosis patients were profiled by high-throughput TCR beta sequencing. The multiple sclerosis controls were treatment-naive patients who had stable or active relapsing-remitting disease and met the revised McDonald criteria. Bulk CD8+ and CD4+ T cells were purified magnetically by negative isolation, whereas CD8+ TEMRA cells were enriched by FACS. Blood was drawn into EDTA tubes, processed within 24 hours, and PBMCs were isolated by density gradient centrifugation. PBMCs intended for TCR sequencing were cryopreserved in liquid nitrogen and thawed later in a water bath at 37 degrees C. The sorted or isolated CD4+, CD8+ and CD8+ TEMRA cells reached a purity of at least 90%. RNA was extracted using the RNeasy kit, and about 0.5 to 1 microgram was reverse transcribed with random hexamers. TCR beta CDR3 regions were amplified with the immunoSEQ multiplex PCR assay covering 54 Vbeta and 13 Jbeta segments. To correct PCR amplification bias, a synthetic template baseline was used for both primer optimization and computational correction. On the study's bioinformatics: Reads were annotated to V, D and J genes according to IMGT and were analyzed with immunoSEQ Analyzer, with only productive sequences retained. To calculate clonality, Shannon entropy was normalized by log2 of the number of productive unique sequences and then subtracted from one. For each patient and control, public and private clones were evaluated among the 100 most prevalent clones. A clone was defined as Susac-specific if it was absent from the healthy and MS cohorts, from roughly 1,000 published viral clones and from other ImmuneACCESS disease sequences. TCRdb cleaned the public reads at Q25 with fastp, built clones with MiXCR and kept in-frame beta chains. Each entry is one CDR3 protein sequence, shown with its most common DNA and genes. The V and J calls were not made by the authors but by TCRdb's processing. The sample table lists approximately 150,000 distinct CDR3 sequences, over 85% of them with a count of one. The ten largest clones represent roughly 0.098% of the sample.

The clonotype was recovered from a human donor with multiple sclerosis. Recombination connected TRBV30 to TRBJ2-7, with 12 bases aligning to TRBD2. The sample consisted of CD4+ T cells from PBMCs. The DNA sequence is as follows: TGTGCCTGGGGCCGACTAGCGGGGGCCGAGCAGTACTTC. This translates into CAWGRLAGAEQYF.